This passage covers 22 T cell receptor beta chains from one sample sequenced in a study of T cells in tumors after PD-1 blockade. The repertoire was sequenced with immunoSEQ multiplex PCR; TCRdb's copy has only in-frame clones and lacks some. The data contain tens of thousands of clones, around four fifths of them singletons. The input for sequencing was PBMCs, taken before anti-PD-1 treatment. The source is a human donor with basal cell carcinoma.

The rearrangement joins TRBV20-1 to TRBJ1-3, with 10 bases matching TRBD1. Germline loops: CDR1 DFQATT, CDR2 SNEGSKA (reference sequence). The V segment lost 3 bases and the J segment 8 bases; nucleotides outside the gene matches: 10. CDR3 length equals 15 residues. The CDR3 region is CSASKGTGVEDTIYF. CDR3 DNA: TGCAGTGCTAGTAAGGGGACAGGGGTTGAGGACACCATATATTTT.

This clone occurred many times. The genes are TRBV12-3 or TRBV12-4 and TRBJ2-2, with D possibly being TRBD1 (5 bases). This CDR3 has 12 amino acids. V shed 5 bases and J shed 5 bases, with 6 bases lying between them. This CDR3 is CASSQGTGELFF. The CDR3 DNA reads as TGTGCCAGCAGTCAGGGAACCGGGGAGCTGTTTTTT.

This chain's CDR3 is CASSFGTTDIRAFF. The CDR3 DNA is TGTGCCAGCAGCTTCGGGACGACCGATATAAGGGCTTTCTTT. The V gene is TRBV5-4, the J gene TRBJ1-1; the D gene is possibly TRBD1 (5 bases). Germline CDR1 SGHNT, CDR2 YYREEE (reference sequence). The CDR3 sequence is 14 residues long. The germline V and J ends were trimmed by 2 bases and 11 bases, with 19 bases remaining between them. The variable domain in full, completed from reference TRBV5-4 and TRBJ1-1, reads ETGVTQSPTHLIKTRGQQVTLRCSSQSGHNTVSWYQQALGQGPQFIFQYYREEENGRGNFPPRFSGLQFPNYSSELNVNALELDDSALYLCASSFGTTDIRAFFGQGTRLTVV.

The chain uses TRBV6-5 and TRBJ2-3; TRBD1 is a possible D gene (5 bases). Between the trimmed V and J ends, which lost 6 bases and 2 bases, there was a span of 9 bases. CDR1 is MNHEY, CDR2 SVGAGI, per germline. This CDR3 contains 13 residues. The CDR3 bases are TGTGCCAGCAGACAGGAGCCCACAGATACGCAGTATTTT. Encoded protein: CASRQEPTDTQYF.

The V and J genes are TRBV2 and TRBJ1-3, with a weak D call TRBD1 (6 bases). With 5 bases removed from V and 7 bases from J, the gap between germline ends came to 21 bases. CDR3 length: 16 residues. Germline V gene data show CDR1 as SNHLY and CDR2 as FYNNEI. CDR3 residues: CASSSVTGTSRNTIYF. In DNA, the CDR3 is TGTGCCAGCAGTTCTGTAACCGGGACAAGTAGGAACACCATATATTTT.

The rearrangement links TRBV11-2 to TRBJ2-5; 12 bases are a match to TRBD2. CDR1 SGHAT and CDR2 FQNNGV come from the germline V gene. The CDR3 consists of 19 residues. V lost 6 bases to trimming and J lost 2 bases; unmatched junction nucleotides: 16. CDR3 sequence: CASRHSLAGGEDLQETQYF. The CDR3 DNA reads as TGTGCCAGCAGACACAGTCTAGCGGGGGGGGAGGATTTACAAGAGACCCAGTACTTC. Full variable domain (remainder filled in from reference TRBV11-2 and TRBJ2-5): EAGVAQSPRYKIIEKRQSVAFWCNPISGHATLYWYQQILGQGPKLLIQFQNNGVVDDSQLPKDRFSAERLKGVDSTLKIQPAKLEDSAVYLCASRHSLAGGEDLQETQYFGPGTRLLVL.

The chain links TRBV6-1 to TRBJ1-5; unclear D gene. V was clipped by 0 bases and J by 11 bases, with 14 bases between them. Per germline, CDR1 MNHNS and CDR2 SASEGT. The CDR3 is 14 amino acids. The CDR3, as DNA: TGTGCCAGCAGTGAAGCATGGTTCGAAGGGACCCAGCATTTT. Encoded protein: CASSEAWFEGTQHF.

This clone occurred once. The chain joins TRBV6-5 to TRBJ2-3, with D possibly TRBD2 on 5 matching bases. Germline V gene sequence: CDR1 MNHEY, CDR2 SVGAGI. Trimming stripped 11 bases from V and 4 bases from J, with 16 bases between. This CDR3 has 13 amino acids. CDR3 amino acids: CAARAGVADTQYF. The CDR3 DNA reads TGTGCCGCGCGTGCCGGGGTGGCAGATACGCAGTATTTT.

The genes are TRBV6-5 and TRBJ2-2; D remains unclear. Trimming cost V 0 bases and J 0 bases, with 5 bases left between them. This CDR3 is built from 15 residues. Germline V lookup: CDR1 MNHEY, CDR2 SVGAGI. As DNA, the CDR3 is TGTGCCAGCAGTTACTCAGGGACGAACACCGGGGAGCTGTTTTTT. Translated, it gives CASSYSGTNTGELFF.

This clone occurred once. V is TRBV6-1 and J is TRBJ1-2; D gene ambiguous. Germline CDR1 reads MNHNS; CDR2 reads SASEGT. The ends were cut back, 1 base at V and 4 bases at J, with 10 bases in the middle. The CDR3 is 14 residues long. Written as DNA, the CDR3 is TGTGCCAGCAGTGAAGTGGCAGGTGGCTATGGCTACACCTTC. Amino acid sequence: CASSEVAGGYGYTF.

This chain uses TRBV3-1 (or the pseudogene TRBV3-2) with TRBJ1-2; D is perhaps TRBD1 (5 bases). The CDR3 extends over 14 amino acids. CDR1 is LGHDT, CDR2 YNNKEL, per germline (reference sequence). V lost 8 bases and J lost 12, with 25 bases in between. The CDR3 DNA is TGTGCCAGCGCAACCCTAGGGACCGCCGAAGGAAACACCTTC. As protein: CASATLGTAEGNTF.

The CDR3 region has the DNA TGTGCCAGCTCACCACTAGCGGGGGGGTACAATGAGCAGTTCTTC. Translation gives CASSPLAGGYNEQFF. The chain carries TRBV18 and TRBJ2-1; TRBD2 aligns across 11 bases. In germline, CDR1 is KGHSH, CDR2 LQKENI. The CDR3 loop spans 15 amino acids. V lost 1 base to trimming and J lost 4 bases; unmatched junction nucleotides: 0. Using reference TRBV18 and TRBJ2-1 for the parts outside the CDR3, the full variable domain is NAGVMQNPRHLVRRRGQEARLRCSPMKGHSHVYWYRQLPEEGLKFMVYLQKENIIDESGMPKERFSAEFPKEGPSILRIQQVVRGDSAAYFCASSPLAGGYNEQFFGPGTRLTVL.

V is TRBV5-1 and J is TRBJ1-6, with 7 positions matching TRBD1. Looked up from germline, CDR1 is SGHRS and CDR2 is YFSETQ. The CDR3 consists of 16 residues. The V and J ends lost 4 bases and 0 bases, in that order; junction bases with no gene match: 4. The CDR3 here is CASSLGDSSYNSPLHF. Written as DNA, the CDR3 is TGCGCCAGCAGCCTAGGGGACAGCTCCTATAATTCACCCCTCCACTTT.

This clone was seen a handful of times. The chain employs TRBV18 and TRBJ2-7; D not resolved. CDR1 is KGHSH, CDR2 LQKENI, per germline. V lost 6 bases and J 2 bases, leaving 14 bases between the germline ends. This CDR3 region has 14 residues. The CDR3 is CASSLPYTPYEQYF. CDR3 DNA sequence: TGTGCCAGCTCTCTCCCCTATACTCCCTACGAGCAGTACTTC.

J is TRBJ1-6 and V is TRBV5-4; 9 bases agree with TRBD1. The CDR3 length is 16 residues. Germline V gives CDR1 SGHNT, CDR2 YYREEE (reference sequence). Trimming removed 0 bases from V and 6 bases from J; junction bases left unmatched: 4. The CDR3 is CASSLGGTGFNSPLHF. Written as DNA, the CDR3 is TGTGCCAGCAGCTTGGGCGGGACAGGGTTTAATTCACCCCTCCACTTT. Based on the CDR3 plus reference TRBV5-4 and TRBJ1-6, the full variable domain is ETGVTQSPTHLIKTRGQQVTLRCSSQSGHNTVSWYQQALGQGPQFIFQYYREEENGRGNFPPRFSGLQFPNYSSELNVNALELDDSALYLCASSLGGTGFNSPLHFGNGTRLTVT.

The V and J genes are TRBV5-1 and TRBJ2-7; TRBD2 agrees at 14 bases. From germline, CDR1 is SGHRS and CDR2 YFSETQ. The CDR3 consists of 17 residues. J gave up 6 bases and V 2 bases, and 10 bases lay outside the gene matches. The CDR3 nucleotides read TGCGCCAGCAGCTTACAAACTTCAGGACTAGCGGGGGGCGAGCAGTACTTC. It encodes CASSLQTSGLAGGEQYF. The entire variable domain, with the rest obtained from reference TRBV5-1 and TRBJ2-7, is as follows: KAGVTQTPRYLIKTRGQQVTLSCSPISGHRSVSWYQQTPGQGLQFLFEYFSETQRNKGNFPGRFSGRQFSNSRSEMNVSTLELGDSALYLCASSLQTSGLAGGEQYFGPGTRLTVT.

This clone was seen only once. The V and J genes are TRBV7-9 and TRBJ2-1, with TRBD2 identical over 9 bases. V trimming: 2 bases; J trimming: 6 bases; junction bases outside the gene matches: 8. The CDR3 spans 16 residues. Germline CDR1 is SEHNR and CDR2 is FQNEAQ (reference sequence). The CDR3 DNA sequence: TGTGCCAGCAGCTTACTTGGCGGGGGGGCCTCCAATGAGCAGTTCTTC. Translated: CASSLLGGGASNEQFF.

This clone came up many times. This rearrangement joins TRBV5-6 to TRBJ2-2; D possibly corresponds to TRBD1 (6 bases). CDR1 is SGHDT and CDR2 is YYEEEE in the germline V gene. Deletions cut 6 bases from V and 5 bases from J, with 17 bases between. The CDR3 runs 15 residues. This chain's CDR3 is CASILRGQPTGELFF. CDR3 coding DNA: TGTGCCAGCATCCTTCGGGGACAACCTACCGGGGAGCTGTTTTTT.

This clone occurred a few times. The chain has TRBV5-6 and TRBJ2-3; no reliable D call. Trimming left V 3 bases short and J 1 base short, with 6 bases between. The CDR3 consists of 13 residues. Germline V gene lookup returns CDR1 SGHDT and CDR2 YYEEEE. CDR3 region: CASSYDGTDTQYF. The CDR3 DNA follows: TGTGCCAGCAGCTACGACGGCACAGATACGCAGTATTTT.

The V and J genes are TRBV30 and TRBJ2-7, with D uncertain. V gave up 4 bases and J gave up 3 bases, with 16 bases separating them. The CDR3 runs 14 residues. Germline-derived CDR1 and CDR2 are GTSNPN and SVGIG (reference sequence). The CDR3 DNA sequence: TGTGCCTGGAATCGGGCAGGCCAGAACTACGAGCAGTACTTC. It specifies CAWNRAGQNYEQYF.

The chain is built from TRBV27 and TRBJ1-1; 8 bases are shared with TRBD1. The CDR3 is made up of 15 amino acids. The J segment lost 6 bases and the V segment lost 4 bases, leaving 10 bases of the junction unmatched. CDR1 is MNHEY, CDR2 SMNVEV, per germline (reference sequence). The CDR3 is CASSSGGMRRAEAFF. The DNA of the CDR3 is TGTGCCAGCAGTTCAGGGGGCATGAGAAGGGCTGAAGCTTTCTTT.

The V call is TRBV9, the J call TRBJ2-3; D is perhaps TRBD1 (6 bases). Per the germline V gene, CDR1 is SGDLS and CDR2 is YYNGEE. V was pared by 4 bases and J by 0 bases, with 12 bases between. The CDR3 totals 15 residues. The CDR3 protein is CASSPSTGSTDTQYF. CDR3 coding DNA: TGTGCCAGCAGCCCCTCCACAGGGAGCACAGATACGCAGTATTTT.